A few counts support the clone carrying this T cell receptor beta chain. The data originate from a study of blood T cells in healthy people across ages. Germline assignment: CDR1 MGHRA and CDR2 YSYEKL. Trimming cost V 3 bases and J 8 bases, with 22 bases left between them. The CDR3 is made up of 16 amino acids. PCR was performed a second time for about 7 to 11 cycles using a sample-barcoded 5' primer and a J-beta primer mix. Using its own MiXCR run on the 5' RACE reads, TCRdb lists one record per CDR3 protein. The sample yields some 890,000 distinct CDR3 sequences, 25% to 35% seen once. This sample also appeared in a second study, on T cells of mothers and their children.

This clonotype was sampled from a woman in her 40s in good health. Sequencing was carried out using blood. The chain links TRBV4-1 to TRBJ1-1; no clear D. CDR3 amino acids: CASSQGLRSGRLEAFF. For the CDR3, the DNA is TGCGCCAGCAGCCAGGGTCTGAGATCCGGGAGGTTGGAAGCTTTCTTT.